This is a list of T cell receptor beta chains from one sample in a study of CD8 T cells in Susac syndrome. TCRdb re-analysed the immunoSEQ multiplex PCR reads in MiXCR, keeping a single row per CDR3 protein. This table holds about 75,000 distinct CDR3 sequences, roughly 95% found once. Source material: CD8+ T cells from PBMCs. The receptors originated from a human donor with Susac syndrome. CDR3s include the opening cysteine and the closing phenylalanine or tryptophan. A D gene is named only where the DNA matches it firmly. Only part of the rows carry a size: once, few, many, or a class if the clone is expanded.

TRBJ1-5	once	-	TRBV20-1	CSAPFDRFRGQPQHF	TGCAGTGCTCCCTTTGACAGATTTCGGGGTCAGCCCCAGCATTTT
TRBJ2-6	-	-	TRBV7-9	CGAGRANVLTF	TGTGGAGCGGGCAGGGCCAACGTCCTGACTTTC
TRBJ2-1	-	-	TRBV7-9	CASSLARIEQFF	TGTGCCAGCAGCTTAGCTAGGATTGAGCAGTTCTTC
TRBJ2-7	-	TRBD1	TRBV7-8	CASSDQTGEINSYEQYF	TGTGCCAGCAGCGACCAGACAGGGGAAATTAACTCCTACGAGCAGTACTTC
TRBJ2-2	once	-	TRBV6-5	CASSPLGGELFF	TGTGCCAGCAGTCCCCTTGGCGGGGAGCTGTTTTTT
TRBJ1-2	-	TRBD1	TRBV18	CASSPSGTGISYGYTF	TGTGCCAGCTCGCCCTCCGGGACAGGGATTAGCTATGGCTACACCTTC
TRBJ2-5	once	TRBD2	TRBV7-9	CASQRGEQETQYF	TGTGCCAGCCAACGGGGGGAGCAAGAGACCCAGTACTTC
TRBJ2-7	-	TRBD2	TRBV3-1	CASSQRAGIYEQYF	TGTGCCAGCAGCCAACGAGCGGGGATCTACGAGCAGTACTTC
TRBJ2-7	-	-	TRBV2	CASTDGGYYEQYF	TGTGCCAGCACTGACGGGGGCTACTACGAGCAGTACTTC
TRBJ2-2	-	-	TRBV7-8	CASSLDRVLAGELFF	TGTGCCAGCAGCTTAGACAGGGTTCTGGCCGGGGAGCTGTTTTTT
TRBJ2-7	-	-	TRBV20-1	CSARDRRGHPYEQYF	TGCAGTGCTAGAGATAGAAGGGGCCACCCCTACGAGCAGTACTTC
TRBJ2-1	-	-	TRBV4-1	CASSQVQGYNEQFF	TGCGCCAGCAGCCAAGTGCAAGGATACAATGAGCAGTTCTTC
TRBJ2-7	-	-	TRBV24-1	CATSDSRGYEQYF	TGTGCCACCAGTGATTCCAGGGGCTACGAGCAGTACTTC
TRBJ2-2	-	-	TRBV25-1	CASSESRGNTGELFF	TGTGCCAGCAGTGAATCCAGGGGAAACACCGGGGAGCTGTTTTTT
TRBJ1-1	-	-	TRBV24-1	CATSDWTTGEAFF	TGTGCCACCAGTGATTGGACCACAGGGGAAGCTTTCTTT
TRBJ2-1	-	TRBD2	TRBV5-1	CASSIGRGIAGVSEQFF	TGCGCCAGCAGCATTGGTAGAGGGATAGCGGGAGTGAGTGAGCAGTTCTTC
TRBJ2-5	-	TRBD2	TRBV27	CASSSSGGTWTQYF	TGTGCCAGCAGTTCTAGCGGGGGGACGTGGACCCAGTACTTC
TRBJ2-7	-	-	TRBV6-1	CASRDTVSYEQYF	TGTGCCAGCAGGGACACCGTCTCCTACGAGCAGTACTTC
TRBJ2-7	-	-	TRBV20-1	CSLASEGAYEQYF	TGCTCCCTTGCTAGTGAGGGGGCCTACGAGCAGTACTTC
TRBJ2-5	once	-	TRBV9	CASSVSGDGETQYF	TGTGCCAGCAGCGTCTCAGGGGACGGAGAGACCCAGTACTTC
TRBJ2-7	-	TRBD2	TRBV6-5	CASSYSSGGASEQYF	TGTGCCAGCAGTTACTCGAGCGGGGGGGCCTCCGAGCAGTACTTC
TRBJ2-7	once	-	TRBV2	CASLGGRDEQYF	TGTGCCAGCCTGGGGGGGCGGGACGAGCAGTACTTC
TRBJ1-1	-	-	TRBV12-3/TRBV12-4	CASRPGAGTEAFF	TGTGCCAGCAGACCAGGGGCGGGCACTGAAGCTTTCTTT
TRBJ2-7	-	TRBD2	TRBV20-1	CSAIGLADFYEQYF	TGCAGTGCCATCGGACTAGCGGACTTCTACGAGCAGTACTTC
TRBJ2-3	-	-	TRBV10-3	CAISVEQRSTDTQYF	TGTGCCATCAGTGTCGAACAGAGAAGCACAGATACGCAGTATTTT
TRBJ2-2	-	-	TRBV7-8	CASSLAGDRELFF	TGTGCCAGCAGCTTAGCAGGGGATAGGGAGCTGTTTTTT
TRBJ2-2	-	TRBD1	TRBV12-3/TRBV12-4	CASSFPRQGWNTGELFF	TGTGCCAGCAGTTTCCCCCGACAGGGATGGAACACCGGGGAGCTGTTTTTT
TRBJ1-5	-	TRBD1	TRBV3-1	CASSQDRGVSNQPQHF	TGTGCCAGCAGCCAAGACAGGGGGGTTAGCAATCAGCCCCAGCATTTT
TRBJ1-1	-	-	TRBV27	CASGRDSEAFF	TGTGCCAGTGGGAGGGATTCTGAAGCTTTCTTT
TRBJ2-3	once	TRBD2	TRBV4-3	CASSQDRGGADTQYF	TGCGCCAGCAGCCAAGACCGGGGGGGGGCAGATACGCAGTATTTT
TRBJ1-1	-	-	TRBV6-2/TRBV6-3	CASNPTLSENTEAFF	TGTGCCAGCAACCCGACCCTTTCGGAGAACACTGAAGCTTTCTTT
TRBJ1-1	once	-	TRBV4-1	CASSHPSAPQAFF	TGCGCCAGCAGCCACCCGTCAGCCCCCCAAGCTTTCTTT
TRBJ1-2	-	TRBD1	TRBV14	CASSPQTGNYGYTF	TGTGCCAGCAGCCCCCAGACAGGGAACTATGGCTACACCTTC
TRBJ1-1	-	-	TRBV13	CASSPGVNTEAFF	TGTGCCAGCAGTCCAGGGGTAAACACTGAAGCTTTCTTT
TRBJ2-6	-	TRBD2	TRBV7-9	CASSSVAGFSGANVLTF	TGTGCCAGCAGCTCGGTAGCGGGGTTCTCTGGGGCCAACGTCCTGACTTTC
TRBJ1-2	-	-	TRBV12-3/TRBV12-4	CASSSTANYGYTF	TGTGCCAGCAGTTCGACAGCTAACTATGGCTACACCTTC
TRBJ1-2	-	-	TRBV29-1	CSVLTVDGYTF	TGCAGCGTTTTAACCGTGGATGGCTACACCTTC
TRBJ2-7	-	-	TRBV7-2	CASSPSGASSYEQYF	TGTGCCAGCAGCCCCTCGGGGGCGAGCTCCTACGAGCAGTACTTC
TRBJ2-1	-	TRBD2	TRBV27	CASRSGDSYNEQFF	TGTGCCAGCAGGAGCGGGGACTCCTACAATGAGCAGTTCTTC
TRBJ1-2	-	-	TRBV25-1	CASSDGTGCTF	TGTGCCAGCAGTGATGGAACAGGCTGCACCTTC
TRBJ2-7	-	-	TRBV2	CASSGGLYEQYF	TGTGCCAGCAGTGGCGGGCTCTACGAGCAGTACTTC
TRBJ2-5	-	TRBD2	TRBV9	CASSVGSGGAETQYF	TGTGCCAGCAGCGTGGGTAGCGGGGGGGCAGAGACCCAGTACTTC
TRBJ2-5	-	-	TRBV3-1	CASTQGLAEQETQYF	TGTGCCAGCACCCAGGGGCTAGCGGAACAAGAGACCCAGTACTTC
TRBJ1-1	-	-	TRBV24-1	CATSDLWGAEAFF	TGTGCCACCAGTGATTTGTGGGGGGCTGAAGCTTTCTTT
TRBJ2-5	once	TRBD1	TRBV28	CASHNNYRGGETQYF	TGTGCCAGCCATAATAACTACAGGGGCGGGGAGACCCAGTACTTC
TRBJ1-2	once	-	TRBV7-2	CASSPKDTQGYGYTF	TGTGCCAGCAGCCCTAAGGACACGCAGGGCTATGGCTACACCTTC
TRBJ2-3	-	-	TRBV24-1	CATSDFVGDTQYF	TGTGCCACCAGTGATTTCGTGGGGGATACGCAGTATTTT
TRBJ1-6	-	TRBD1	TRBV20-1	CSAITQGTAPLHF	TGCAGTGCTATCACACAGGGGACGGCACCCCTCCACTTT
TRBJ1-6	-	-	TRBV2	CASSPWNSPLHF	TGTGCCAGCTCTCCATGGAATTCACCCCTCCACTTT